A selection of T cell receptor beta chains follows, all from one sample in a study of shared clonotypes between healthy human individuals. Only in-frame clones appear in the TCRdb table, and some are missing; sequencing was by immunoSEQ multiplex PCR. The data show about 2,200,000 clones, about 93% seen once. Sequencing was carried out using naive CD8+ T cells from PBMCs. These receptors all come from a man between 18 and 29 years old in good health. Some clones in this sample may be carry-over from other donors' samples. Each CDR3 is given with its conserved first and last residue. A D gene is named only where the DNA matches it firmly. Clone size is given for some rows only: seen once, a few or many times, or a class if the clone is expanded.

v_gene	abundance	d_gene	j_gene	CDR3nt	CDR3aa
TRBV5-8	.	.	TRBJ1-1	TGTGCCAGCAGCCCGACCTTGAACACTGAAGCTTTCTTT	CASSPTLNTEAFF
TRBV14	once	.	TRBJ2-3	TGTGCCAGCAGCCAAGATCTTTTGGGGACTCTTACAGATACGCAGTATTTT	CASSQDLLGTLTDTQYF
TRBV28	.	.	TRBJ2-4	TGTGCCAGCGGTGGAAGGGGACGCAAAAACATTCAGTACTTC	CASGGRGRKNIQYF
TRBV7-8	.	TRBD2	TRBJ2-5	TGTGCCAGCAGCCGAAGACCCAACGGGGGGGAGACCCAGTACTTC	CASSRRPNGGETQYF
TRBV29-1	.	.	TRBJ1-1	TGCAGCGTTGAAACGGCGGGGAACACTGAAGCTTTCTTT	CSVETAGNTEAFF
TRBV5-1	.	.	TRBJ2-2	TGCGCCAGCAGCTTTGACCCCACCCAGGGCACCGGGGAGCTGTTTTTT	CASSFDPTQGTGELFF
TRBV5-6	.	.	TRBJ1-4	TGTGCCAGCAGCTTCCTCAACCTTAAACTGTTTTTT	CASSFLNLKLFF
TRBV6-5	.	.	TRBJ1-1	TGTGCCAGCAGTTACACCGGGACGAATAGGGGAGCTTTCTTT	CASSYTGTNRGAFF
TRBV27	.	.	TRBJ1-2	TGTGCCAGCAGTCCGGGAGACAGTGCTCAAGGCTACACCTTC	CASSPGDSAQGYTF
TRBV11-2	.	.	TRBJ2-7	TGTGCCAGCAGCTTAGAACCCAACGGCTACGAGCAGTACTTC	CASSLEPNGYEQYF
TRBV30	.	.	TRBJ2-1	TGTGCCTGGAGTCGGGGTGGGGAAAGATACAATGAGCAGTTCTTC	CAWSRGGERYNEQFF
TRBV6-5	.	.	TRBJ2-7	TGTGCCAGCAGTTACGGCGGTAGCACGAGCGAGCAGTACTTC	CASSYGGSTSEQYF
TRBV7-8	.	.	TRBJ1-2	TGTGCCAGCAGCTTAGGTTACCCGGGAATAAACTATGGCTACACCTTC	CASSLGYPGINYGYTF
TRBV28	.	TRBD1	TRBJ1-1	TGTGCCAGCAGCTCACACAGGGGATCCCACACTGAAGCTTTCTTT	CASSSHRGSHTEAFF
TRBV28	.	.	TRBJ1-4	TGTGCCAGCAGTTACCCCCCCTCAACTAATGAAAAACTGTTTTTT	CASSYPPSTNEKLFF
TRBV5-4	.	.	TRBJ2-7	TGTGCCAGCAGCTTGATGGGGGCTGGGGACTACGAGCAGTACTTC	CASSLMGAGDYEQYF
TRBV9	.	TRBD2	TRBJ2-1	TGTGCCAGCAGCGTTGGGGGGACTAGTCTTAGTGAGCAGTTCTTC	CASSVGGTSLSEQFF
TRBV5-8	.	TRBD2	TRBJ2-1	TGTGCCAGCAGACGACGCTTAGCGGGAGCGTCCTACAATGAGCAGTTCTTC	CASRRRLAGASYNEQFF
TRBV27	.	.	TRBJ1-5	TGTGCCAGCAGTTTTCAAAATCAGCCCCAGCATTTT	CASSFQNQPQHF
TRBV27	.	.	TRBJ1-2	TGTGCCAGCAGTTTACGACAGTCTTCCTATGGCTACACCTTC	CASSLRQSSYGYTF
TRBV6-1	.	.	TRBJ1-1	TGTGCCAGCAGCGACACCGGGTTAGCCGAAGCTTTCTTT	CASSDTGLAEAFF
TRBV25-1	.	TRBD2	TRBJ2-2	TGTGCCAGCAGTGATAACGGGAGGGACACCGGGGAGCTGTTTTTT	CASSDNGRDTGELFF
TRBV5-5	.	.	TRBJ2-4	TGTGCCAGCAGCCCGCCTGGTTGGGACATTCAGTACTTC	CASSPPGWDIQYF
TRBV11-2	once	.	TRBJ1-1	TGTGCCAGCAGCTTAGGCATGAACACTGAAGCTTTCTTT	CASSLGMNTEAFF
TRBV27	.	TRBD1	TRBJ2-1	TGTGCCAGCAGTTCGGACAGGGGCTACAATGAGCAGTTCTTC	CASSSDRGYNEQFF
TRBV5-1	.	.	TRBJ2-7	TGCGCCAGCAGCCACACTAGCTTGTCTAGCTACGAGCAGTACTTC	CASSHTSLSSYEQYF
TRBV7-9	few	.	TRBJ1-1	TGTGCCAGCAGCCACGACAGGGAAGCTTTCTTT	CASSHDREAFF
TRBV28	.	.	TRBJ2-7	TGTGCCACCCATGGACGCAGCTACGAGCAGTACTTC	CATHGRSYEQYF
TRBV11-2	.	.	TRBJ1-1	TGTGCCAGCAGCCTAACAGGGAAAGCTTTCTTT	CASSLTGKAFF
TRBV19	.	.	TRBJ1-5	TGTGCCAGTAGTATAGAAGGTCAGCCCCAGCATTTT	CASSIEGQPQHF
TRBV7-9	.	TRBD2	TRBJ2-1	TGTGCCAGCAGCCTCACCGGGACTAGCGGCTACAATGAGCAGTTCTTC	CASSLTGTSGYNEQFF
TRBV5-1	.	.	TRBJ2-3	TGCGCCAGCAGAGGAGATACGCAGTATTTT	CASRGDTQYF
TRBV27	.	TRBD2	TRBJ2-7	TGTGCCAGCAGTTTTACGCTACCCGGGGGTAGCGGGATCTACGAGCAGTACTTC	CASSFTLPGGSGIYEQYF
TRBV19	.	TRBD2	TRBJ2-1	TGTGCCCGACTAGCGGCTTACAATGAGCAGTTCTTC	CARLAAYNEQFF
TRBV27	once	.	TRBJ2-1	TGTGCCAGCAGTTCAGGACTTGGAGGAGGCGAGCAGTTCTTC	CASSSGLGGGEQFF